The T cell receptor beta chain under discussion was sequenced for a study of radiation and T cells in renal cell carcinoma. Treatment defined: 15 Gy SBRT to primary tumor, nephrectomy 4 weeks later. Nephrectomy followed 15 Gy stereotactic body radiation by 4 weeks. Using immunoSEQ multiplex PCR, the repertoire was profiled, and TCRdb retains in-frame clones only, with some absent. In the table there are under 25,000 clones, 60% to 75% of which are singletons. V was shortened by 3 bases and J by 1 base, with 14 bases between the two germline ends. The CDR3 runs to 15 residues. The germline V gene encodes CDR1 SGHRS and CDR2 YFSETQ.

The clonotype originates from an older woman with renal cell carcinoma. V and J are TRBV5-1 and TRBJ2-7; possibly TRBD2 for D (7 bases). The sample was tumor tissue, taken from a patient whose treatment included radiotherapy and nephrectomy. The CDR3 here is CASSSGGGGSYEQYF. The CDR3 nucleotides are TGCGCCAGCAGCTCTGGGGGCGGGGGATCCTACGAGCAGTACTTC.